A single sample gave rise to the 28 T cell receptor beta chains below, sequenced in a study of blood T cell repertoires in COVID-19. The table came from immunoSEQ multiplex PCR; TCRdb's copy has only in-frame clones and leaves some out. The sample records about 130,000 clones, about 82% being singletons. The specimen was peripheral blood. These receptor sequences come from a human donor in a cohort sampled during active COVID-19.

The chain combines TRBV5-4 with TRBJ2-2, with 7 positions matching TRBD1. This CDR3 has 15 residues. CDR1 SGHNT and CDR2 YYREEE come from the germline V gene (reference sequence). J was trimmed by 3 bases and V by 4 bases; bases with no gene match: 6. The CDR3 DNA reads TGTGCCAGCAGCCCCGCCGGGACAGACACCGGGGAGCTGTTTTTT. Translation: CASSPAGTDTGELFF.

This chain connects TRBV28 to TRBJ1-1, with D uncertain. Trimming pared 6 bases from V and 5 bases from J, leaving 19 bases between. Germline V CDR1 and CDR2: MDHEN, SYDVKM. This CDR3 region has 15 residues. The CDR3 sequence: CASSRLGIRVTEAFF. The CDR3 nucleotides are TGTGCCAGCAGCCGGTTAGGTATTCGGGTTACTGAAGCTTTCTTT.

The chain's CDR3 is CASSQAWGEAFGNTIYF. CDR3 in DNA: TGTGCCAGCAGCCAGGCCTGGGGGGAAGCTTTTGGAAACACCATATATTTT. The chain uses TRBV7-9 and TRBJ1-3; D might be TRBD1 (5 bases). This CDR3 region has 17 residues. The germline V gene has CDR1 SEHNR and CDR2 FQNEAQ (reference sequence). Between the trimmed V and J ends, which lost 5 bases and 3 bases, there was a span of 20 bases.

In DNA, the CDR3 is TGCGCCAGCAGCTTGGGGCCCACTATAGATAGCACAGATACGCAGTATTTT. Its translation: CASSLGPTIDSTDTQYF. V and J are TRBV5-1 and TRBJ2-3; no reliable D call. V dropped 0 bases and J dropped 0 bases, with 14 bases sitting between them. CDR3 length: 17 residues. Per the germline V gene, CDR1 is SGHRS and CDR2 is YFSETQ.

The J gene is TRBJ2-3, the V gene TRBV10-2; 8 bases line up with TRBD2. The V segment lost 11 bases and the J segment 6 bases; nucleotides outside the gene matches: 28. The CDR3 length is 19 residues. Germline loops: CDR1 WSHSY, CDR2 SAAADI. CDR3 in DNA: TGCGCCCGCCGCGCCCGGGGGGGGCGCGAGTGGGTCATTATGGATACGCAGTATTTT. Amino acids: CARRARGGREWVIMDTQYF.

This chain uses TRBV7-9 with TRBJ2-5, with D possibly TRBD1 on 6 matching bases. The CDR3 has 14 residues. CDR1 and CDR2 (germline): SEHNR, FQNEAQ (reference sequence). V was clipped by 1 base and J by 4 bases, with 10 bases between them. CDR3: CASSLGRGGETQYF. CDR3 bases: TGTGCCAGCAGCTTAGGCAGGGGCGGAGAGACCCAGTACTTC.

This clone was found a few times. This chain links TRBV19 with TRBJ1-5; 7 bases align to TRBD1. Trimming at V came to 5 bases and at J to 7 bases, leaving 14 bases not matched to a gene. The germline CDR1 and CDR2 sequences are LNHDA and SQIVND (reference sequence). This CDR3 has 16 residues. The CDR3 DNA reads as TGTGCCAGTAGTGCGGGGCGACAGGGACCCCGACAGCCCCAGCATTTT. Residues: CASSAGRQGPRQPQHF.

The chain uses TRBV19 and TRBJ1-2; TRBD1 matches at 9 bases. With V trimmed by 6 bases and J by 3 bases, 5 bases remained unmatched. Per the germline V gene, CDR1 is LNHDA and CDR2 is SQIVND (reference sequence). The CDR3 is made up of 14 amino acids. The DNA of the CDR3 is TGTGCCAGTAGGAAGTGGGACAGGGACTATGGCTACACCTTC. It is translated as CASRKWDRDYGYTF.

The chain couples TRBV3-1 (or the pseudogene TRBV3-2) to TRBJ1-1; D gene uncertain. V gave up 6 bases and J gave up 1 base, with 6 bases separating them. CDR1 and CDR2 from the germline V gene are LGHDT and YNNKEL (reference sequence). The CDR3 has 12 residues. CDR3 region: CASRRSNTEAFF. CDR3 sequence (DNA): TGTGCCAGCAGACGGTCGAACACTGAAGCTTTCTTT.

V gene TRBV3-1 (or the pseudogene TRBV3-2) combines with J gene TRBJ2-2; D uncertain. CDR3 length: 15 residues. Per germline, CDR1 LGHDT and CDR2 YNNKEL (reference sequence). Trimming left V 1 base short and J 5 bases short, with 11 bases between. The CDR3 region is CASSQGLDGTGELFF. The CDR3 nucleotides are TGTGCCAGCAGCCAAGGACTTGACGGGACCGGGGAGCTGTTTTTT.

The chain joins TRBV6-5 to TRBJ1-6; a weak D match, TRBD1 (6 bases). This CDR3 spans 15 amino acids. Deletions cut 2 bases from V and 7 bases from J, with 12 bases between. CDR1 is MNHEY, CDR2 SVGAGI, per germline. CDR3 in DNA: TGTGCCAGCAGTTACGGAGACAGGTTGAATTCACCCCTCCACTTT. Its translation: CASSYGDRLNSPLHF.

The J gene is TRBJ2-5, the V gene TRBV12-5, with 8 bases that match TRBD2. The CDR3 consists of 16 residues. The V and J ends lost 0 bases and 5 bases, in that order; junction bases with no gene match: 8. CDR1 and CDR2 from the germline V gene are LGHNT and FRNRAP. CDR3 nucleotide sequence: TGTGCTAGTGGTTTGGTACATGGAGCGGGAGCTGAGACCCAGTACTTC. This sequence encodes CASGLVHGAGAETQYF.

This chain joins TRBV19 and TRBJ1-2; D gene ambiguous. Trimming pared 5 bases from V and 8 bases from J, leaving 12 bases between. Germline CDR1 reads LNHDA; CDR2 reads SQIVND (reference sequence). The CDR3 length is 12 residues. In DNA, the CDR3 is TGTGCCAGTAGTGGGATAGGAGGGGGCTACACCTTC. Protein product: CASSGIGGGYTF.

The chain couples TRBV30 to TRBJ2-1, with 10 bases matching TRBD2. The germline V gene encodes CDR1 GTSNPN and CDR2 SVGIG (reference sequence). Trimming cost V 0 bases and J 3 bases; bases outside gene matches: 5. The CDR3 runs to 16 residues. The chain's CDR3 is CAWSVPPSGGYNEQFF. CDR3 coding DNA: TGTGCCTGGAGTGTACCCCCTAGCGGGGGCTACAATGAGCAGTTCTTC. The whole variable domain, filled in from reference TRBV30 and TRBJ2-1, reads SQTIHQWPATLVQPVGSPLSLECTVEGTSNPNLYWYRQAAGRGLQLLFYSVGIGQISSEVPQNLSASRPQDRQFILSSKKLLLSDSGFYLCAWSVPPSGGYNEQFFGPGTRLTVL.

The chain has TRBV7-3 and TRBJ2-1, with 7 bases lining up with TRBD1. Trimming cost V 1 base and J 10 bases; bases outside gene matches: 7. Germline CDR1 and CDR2: SGHTA and FQGTGA. This CDR3 has 14 residues. Here the CDR3 reads CASSLKFGQVEQFF. DNA for the CDR3: TGTGCCAGCAGCTTAAAGTTTGGACAGGTGGAGCAGTTCTTC.

This chain uses TRBV24-1 with TRBJ2-5; maybe TRBD1 (5 bases). From germline, CDR1 is KGHDR and CDR2 SFDVKD. V lost 3 bases and J 5 bases, leaving 18 bases between the germline ends. This CDR3 is built from 16 residues. The CDR3 spells CATSDPSAQGSETQYF. Written as DNA, the CDR3 is TGTGCCACCAGTGATCCATCCGCTCAGGGAAGTGAGACCCAGTACTTC.

The chain has TRBV12-3 or TRBV12-4 and TRBJ1-2; TRBD1 matches at 7 bases. The J segment lost 4 bases and the V segment lost 5 bases, leaving 4 bases of the junction unmatched. The CDR3 contains 13 residues. CDR3 sequence (DNA): TGTGCCAGCAGTACAGGGGCGGGCTATGGCTACACCTTC. It is translated as CASSTGAGYGYTF.

The chain carries TRBV28 and TRBJ1-4; possibly TRBD1 for D (5 bases). V gave up 3 bases and J gave up 2 bases, with 7 bases separating them. The CDR3 is 14 amino acids. CDR1 and CDR2 from the germline V gene are MDHEN and SYDVKM. The CDR3 is CASSFGGTNEKLFF. CDR3 DNA sequence: TGTGCCAGCAGTTTTGGGGGGACTAATGAAAAACTGTTTTTT. The full variable domain, rest sourced from reference TRBV28 and TRBJ1-4, is DVKVTQSSRYLVKRTGEKVFLECVQDMDHENMFWYRQDPGLGLRLIYFSYDVKMKEKGDIPEGYSVSREKKERFSLILESASTNQTSMYLCASSFGGTNEKLFFGSGTQLSVL.

This clone was detected only a few times. The chain uses TRBV7-9 and TRBJ2-7; 7 bases map to TRBD2. The germline V gene has CDR1 SEHNR and CDR2 FQNEAQ (reference sequence). The trim removed 8 bases at V and 0 bases at J, leaving 13 bases unmatched. CDR3 length equals 16 residues. CDR3 DNA: TGTGCCAGCGGATCCCTCGTGGGGAGGGGCTCCTACGAGCAGTACTTC. Translated: CASGSLVGRGSYEQYF.

This chain links TRBV7-3 with TRBJ1-6, with 10 positions matching TRBD1. Germline values: CDR1 SGHTA, CDR2 FQGTGA. V shed 1 base and J 8 bases; nucleotides not matched to a gene: 2. CDR3 size: 15 residues. The CDR3 sequence: CASSLKGQGYSPLHF. The CDR3 DNA reads as TGTGCCAGCAGCTTAAAGGGACAGGGGTATTCACCCCTCCACTTT.

The chain uses TRBV5-4 and TRBJ2-5, with D possibly matching TRBD2 (5 bases). The CDR3 covers 20 residues. Germline V gene sequence: CDR1 SGHNT, CDR2 YYREEE (reference sequence). Trimming took 0 bases from V and 2 from J, leaving 26 bases between them. The CDR3 sequence is CASSLVGLGPSGNRQETQYF. CDR3 nucleotide sequence: TGTGCCAGCAGCTTGGTAGGCCTTGGGCCCTCCGGGAATCGGCAAGAGACCCAGTACTTC.

V gene TRBV6-5 combines with J gene TRBJ1-5, with TRBD1 identical over 8 bases. With V trimmed by 6 bases and J by 3 bases, 4 bases remained unmatched. The length of the CDR3 is 14 residues. CDR1 is MNHEY and CDR2 is SVGAGI in the germline V gene. DNA of the CDR3: TGTGCCAGCAGGGCAGGGGGCGTCAATCAGCCCCAGCATTTT. It yields the protein CASRAGGVNQPQHF.

The gene calls are TRBV5-6 and TRBJ1-3; 7 bases fit TRBD1. CDR1 is SGHDT, CDR2 YYEEEE, per germline. The V and J ends lost 4 bases and 2 bases, in that order; junction bases with no gene match: 3. This CDR3 contains 14 residues. For the CDR3, the DNA is TGTGCCAGCAGCCCCGGACAGGCTGGAAACACCATATATTTT. Residues: CASSPGQAGNTIYF.

The rearrangement joins TRBV5-1 to TRBJ2-7; TRBD2 agrees at 14 bases. V trimming: 5 bases; J trimming: 3 bases; junction bases outside the gene matches: 4. The CDR3 loop spans 15 amino acids. Germline loops: CDR1 SGHRS, CDR2 YFSETQ. The CDR3 DNA is TGCGCCAGCAGATATGGGACTAGCGGGAGCTACGAGCAGTACTTC. The encoded protein is CASRYGTSGSYEQYF.

The chain is built from TRBV6-6 and TRBJ1-1, with D unresolved. Germline V lookup: CDR1 MNHNY, CDR2 SVGAGI (reference sequence). Trimming took 0 bases from V and 7 from J, leaving 3 bases between them. This CDR3 has 11 residues. CDR3: CASSYSVEAFF. The CDR3 nucleotides are TGTGCCAGCAGTTACTCCGTTGAAGCTTTCTTT.

The V and J genes are TRBV5-4 and TRBJ2-1, with TRBD2 as a possible D gene (5 bases). CDR3 length equals 16 residues. In germline, CDR1 is SGHNT, CDR2 YYREEE (reference sequence). Trimming left V 4 bases short and J 7 bases short, with 21 bases between. CDR3 residues: CASSTRTLSSTNEQFF. The CDR3 DNA reads TGTGCCAGCAGCACTAGAACCCTAAGCTCGACTAATGAGCAGTTCTTC.

This chain uses TRBV14 with TRBJ1-6; D ambiguous. Trimming cost V 1 base and J 4 bases, with 11 bases left between them. Per germline, CDR1 SGHDN and CDR2 FVKESK. CDR3 length: 16 residues. The CDR3 nucleotides read TGTGCCAGCAGCCAAGGATATGGCGGATATAATTCACCCCTCCACTTT. Its translation: CASSQGYGGYNSPLHF.

The CDR3 bases are TGCGCCAGTACCGAGGGCCCGAACACTGAAGCTTTCTTT. Amino acids: CASTEGPNTEAFF. The chain joins TRBV5-1 to TRBJ1-1; D call uncertain. The germline V and J ends were trimmed by 8 bases and 1 base, with 12 bases remaining between them. The CDR3 covers 13 residues. Germline values: CDR1 SGHRS, CDR2 YFSETQ.